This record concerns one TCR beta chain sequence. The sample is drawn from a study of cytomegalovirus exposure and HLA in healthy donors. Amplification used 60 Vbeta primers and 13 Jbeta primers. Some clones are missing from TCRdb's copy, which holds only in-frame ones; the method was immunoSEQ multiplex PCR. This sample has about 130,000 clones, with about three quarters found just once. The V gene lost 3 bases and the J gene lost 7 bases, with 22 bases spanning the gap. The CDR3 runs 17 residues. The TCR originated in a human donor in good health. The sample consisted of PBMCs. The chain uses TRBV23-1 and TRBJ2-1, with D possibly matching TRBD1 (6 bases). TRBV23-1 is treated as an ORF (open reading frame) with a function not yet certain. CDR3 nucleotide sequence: TGCGCCAGCAGTCACCCAAACCCGGGGACACGGTGGAATGAGCAGTTCTTC. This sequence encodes CASSHPNPGTRWNEQFF.